This T cell receptor (beta chain) was obtained from a study of shared clonotypes between healthy human individuals. From germline, CDR1 is LGHNA and CDR2 YNFKEQ. V dropped 4 bases and J dropped 3; count of bases not matched to a gene: 9. The CDR3 runs 15 residues. Method: immunoSEQ multiplex PCR; TCRdb's copy keeps in-frame clones and lacks some. The sample lists 600,000 to 800,000 clones, 72% occurring once. The chain carries TRBV4-2 and TRBJ2-7; 7 positions match TRBD2. The sample taken for sequencing was memory CD4+ T cells sorted from blood. Noted subset: CD45RA-negative fraction. The sequence was collected from a young woman in good health. The CDR3: CASSRGEGRDYEQYF. The DNA for the CDR3 is TGTGCCAGCAGCCGAGGGGAGGGCCGGGACTACGAGCAGTACTTC.